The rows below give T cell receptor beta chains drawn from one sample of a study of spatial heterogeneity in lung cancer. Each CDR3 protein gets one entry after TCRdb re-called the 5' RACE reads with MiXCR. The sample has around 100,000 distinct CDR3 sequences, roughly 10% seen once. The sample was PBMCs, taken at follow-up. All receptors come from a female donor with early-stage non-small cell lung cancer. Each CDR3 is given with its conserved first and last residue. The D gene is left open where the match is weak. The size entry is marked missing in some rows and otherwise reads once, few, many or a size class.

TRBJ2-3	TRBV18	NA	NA	CVSSDGSSTDTQYF	TGTGTCAGCTCAGATGGATCTAGCACAGATACGCAGTATTTT
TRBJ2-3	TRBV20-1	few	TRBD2	CKRGTSKDTQYF	TGCAAACGCGGGACTAGCAAAGATACGCAGTATTTT
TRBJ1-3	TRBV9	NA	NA	CASSVGEGMGNTIYF	TGTGCCAGCAGCGTAGGAGAAGGGATGGGAAACACCATATATTTT
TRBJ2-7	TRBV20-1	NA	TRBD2	CSASSGSPRYEQYF	TGCAGTGCTTCTAGCGGGAGCCCCCGCTACGAGCAGTACTTC
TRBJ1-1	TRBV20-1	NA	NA	CSASMDITEAFF	TGCAGTGCTAGTATGGACATTACTGAAGCTTTCTTT
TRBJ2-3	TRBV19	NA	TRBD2	CASSRGSGSGDTQYF	TGTGCCAGTAGTAGGGGCAGCGGGAGTGGAGATACGCAGTATTTT
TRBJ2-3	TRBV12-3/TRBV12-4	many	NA	CASSGSADTQYF	TGTGCCAGCAGCGGTAGTGCAGATACGCAGTATTTT
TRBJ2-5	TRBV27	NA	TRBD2	CASSMGTSGSQETQYF	TGTGCCAGCAGCATGGGGACTAGCGGGAGCCAAGAGACCCAGTACTTC
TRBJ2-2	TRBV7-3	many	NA	CASSLNPGRSNTGELFF	TGTGCCAGCAGCTTAAACCCGGGACGTTCGAACACCGGGGAGCTGTTTTTT
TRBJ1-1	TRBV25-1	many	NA	CATQGQGWNTEAFF	TGTGCCACCCAGGGGCAGGGTTGGAACACTGAAGCTTTCTTT
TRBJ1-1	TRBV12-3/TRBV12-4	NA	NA	CASGFRGREAFF	TGTGCCAGCGGTTTCCGGGGCCGTGAAGCTTTCTTT
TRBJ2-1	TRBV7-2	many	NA	CASSFTSFNEQFF	TGTGCCAGCAGCTTTACTAGTTTCAATGAGCAGTTCTTC
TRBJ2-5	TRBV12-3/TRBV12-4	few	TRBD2	CASGLAGGQETQYF	TGTGCCAGCGGACTAGCGGGAGGACAAGAGACCCAGTACTTC
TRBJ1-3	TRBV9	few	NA	CASSLTGAGLDTIYF	TGTGCCAGCAGCCTAACGGGGGCAGGGCTGGACACCATATATTTT
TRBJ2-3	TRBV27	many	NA	CASRPGGGSYQTQYF	TGTGCCAGCAGACCGGGTGGGGGTTCATACCAGACGCAGTATTTT
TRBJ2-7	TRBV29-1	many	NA	CSAEGDSYEQYF	TGCAGCGCGGAGGGGGATTCCTACGAGCAGTACTTC
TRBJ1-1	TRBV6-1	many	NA	CASRPIYSFEAFF	TGTGCCAGCAGGCCGATTTACAGTTTCGAAGCTTTCTTT
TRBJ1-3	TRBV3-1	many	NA	CASSQDIGGYGNTIYF	TGTGCCAGCAGCCAAGATATAGGAGGATACGGAAACACCATATATTTT
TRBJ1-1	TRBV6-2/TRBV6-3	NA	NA	CASSYQGNTEAFF	TGTGCCAGCAGTTACCAGGGCAACACTGAAGCTTTCTTT
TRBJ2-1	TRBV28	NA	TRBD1	CASRSGTGEHNEQFF	TGTGCCAGCAGGTCCGGGACAGGGGAGCACAATGAGCAGTTCTTC
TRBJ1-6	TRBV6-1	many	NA	CASRQSSPTSPLHF	TGTGCCAGCAGACAATCTTCTCCTACTTCACCCCTCCACTTT
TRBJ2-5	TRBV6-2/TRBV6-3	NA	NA	CASSYSAQETQYF	TGTGCCAGCAGTTACTCGGCACAAGAGACCCAGTACTTC
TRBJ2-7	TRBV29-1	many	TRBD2	CSALRGGGSYEQYF	TGCAGCGCCCTGCGAGGCGGCGGGAGTTACGAGCAGTACTTC
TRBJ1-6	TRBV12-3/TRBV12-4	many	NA	CASSSQDRKSPLHF	TGTGCCAGCAGTTCACAGGATCGAAAATCACCCCTCCACTTT
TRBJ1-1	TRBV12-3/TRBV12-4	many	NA	CASSLFGNTEAFF	TGTGCCAGCAGTTTATTCGGGAACACTGAAGCTTTCTTT
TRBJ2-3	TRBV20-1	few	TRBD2	CSAPSGRAADTQYF	TGCAGTGCTCCTAGCGGGAGGGCCGCAGATACGCAGTATTTT
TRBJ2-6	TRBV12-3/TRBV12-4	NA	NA	CASSPARGANVLTF	TGTGCCAGCAGTCCGGCGCGAGGGGCCAACGTCCTGACTTTC
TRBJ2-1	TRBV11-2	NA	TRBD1	CASSTSDRGRYNEQFF	TGTGCCAGCAGCACCTCGGACAGGGGGCGGTACAATGAGCAGTTCTTC
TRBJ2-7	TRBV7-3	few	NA	CASSFGSGEGSYEQYF	TGTGCCAGCAGCTTTGGTTCGGGAGAAGGGTCCTACGAGCAGTACTTC
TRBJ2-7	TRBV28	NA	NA	CASSPGQGAAVYEQYF	TGTGCCAGCAGTCCAGGCCAGGGAGCGGCGGTCTACGAGCAGTACTTC
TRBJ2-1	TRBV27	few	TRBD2	CASRIGTRLNEQFF	TGTGCCAGTAGAATCGGGACTAGACTCAATGAGCAGTTCTTC
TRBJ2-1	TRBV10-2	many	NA	CASRDYNEQFF	TGCGCCAGCCGTGACTACAATGAGCAGTTCTTC
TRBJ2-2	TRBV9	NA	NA	CASSVVGRGELFF	TGTGCCAGCAGCGTAGTGGGACGCGGGGAGCTGTTTTTT
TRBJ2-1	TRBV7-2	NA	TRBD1	CASSYRQGLVNEQFF	TGTGCCAGCAGCTACAGACAGGGTCTAGTCAATGAGCAGTTCTTC
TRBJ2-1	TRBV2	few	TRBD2	CASSEPAGGYNEQFF	TGTGCCAGCAGTGAACCAGCGGGAGGGTACAATGAGCAGTTCTTC
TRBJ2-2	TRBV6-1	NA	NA	CASRQAQNTGELFF	TGTGCCAGCCGACAGGCTCAGAACACCGGGGAGCTGTTTTTT
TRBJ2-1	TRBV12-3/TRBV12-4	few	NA	CASSFRGVYNEQFF	TGTGCCAGCAGTTTTCGAGGGGTCTACAATGAGCAGTTCTTC
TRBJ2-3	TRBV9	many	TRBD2	CASSVAAGSSDTQYF	TGTGCCAGCAGCGTAGCAGCGGGATCGTCAGATACGCAGTATTTT
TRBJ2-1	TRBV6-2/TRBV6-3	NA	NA	CASSYNFFREVYNEQFF	TGTGCCAGCAGTTACAATTTTTTCCGAGAGGTTTACAATGAGCAGTTCTTC
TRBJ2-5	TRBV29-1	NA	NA	CSVAGGQETQYF	TGCAGCGTTGCGGGTGGTCAAGAGACCCAGTACTTC
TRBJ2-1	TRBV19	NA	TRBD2	CASSLDRDYLYNEQFF	TGTGCCAGTAGCCTGGACCGGGACTATCTTTACAATGAGCAGTTCTTC
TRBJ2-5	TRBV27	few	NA	CASRRAGSKVETQYF	TGTGCCAGCAGACGAGCGGGTTCTAAGGTAGAGACCCAGTACTTC
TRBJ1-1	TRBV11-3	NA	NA	CASSSRGVSEAFF	TGTGCCAGCAGCTCACGGGGTGTCAGTGAAGCTTTCTTT
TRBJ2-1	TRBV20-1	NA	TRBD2	CSARKPGLASNEQFF	TGCAGTGCTAGAAAACCGGGACTAGCCTCCAATGAGCAGTTCTTC
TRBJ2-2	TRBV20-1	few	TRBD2	CSAREIAGTGELFF	TGCAGTGCCCGCGAGATAGCGGGAACCGGGGAGCTGTTTTTT
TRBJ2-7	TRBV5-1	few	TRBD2	CASSLWLAGGPSYEQYF	TGCGCCAGCAGCTTGTGGCTAGCGGGAGGGCCTTCGTACGAGCAGTACTTC
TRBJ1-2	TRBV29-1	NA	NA	CSVEENYGYTF	TGCAGCGTTGAAGAAAACTATGGCTACACCTTC
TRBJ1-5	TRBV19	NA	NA	CASSKYNALQPQHF	TGTGCCAGTAGTAAATACAATGCCCTCCAACCCCAGCATTTT
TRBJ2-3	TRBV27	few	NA	CASQDYSTDTQYF	TGTGCCAGCCAAGACTATTCCACAGATACGCAGTATTTT
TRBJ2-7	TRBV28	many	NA	CASTVRGATYEQYF	TGTGCCAGCACTGTTCGGGGAGCAACCTACGAGCAGTACTTC
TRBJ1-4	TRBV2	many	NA	CASKAGANEKLFF	TGTGCCAGCAAGGCGGGAGCTAATGAAAAACTGTTTTTT
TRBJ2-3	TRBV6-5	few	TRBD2	CASRWTSGHVAQYF	TGTGCCAGCAGGTGGACTAGCGGCCATGTAGCGCAGTATTTT
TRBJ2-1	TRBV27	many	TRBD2	CASSLVLAGVGEQFF	TGTGCCAGCAGTTTAGTCCTAGCGGGAGTGGGTGAGCAGTTCTTC
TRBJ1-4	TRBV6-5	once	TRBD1	CASSPDRGLNEKLFF	TGTGCCAGCAGCCCTGACAGGGGCCTTAATGAAAAACTGTTTTTT
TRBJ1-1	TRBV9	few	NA	CASSVAAGYTEAFF	TGTGCCAGCAGCGTAGCGGCGGGTTACACTGAAGCTTTCTTT
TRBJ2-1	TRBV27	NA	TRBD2	CASSLVSGRGSEQFF	TGTGCCAGCAGTTTAGTCAGCGGGAGAGGGTCTGAGCAGTTCTTC
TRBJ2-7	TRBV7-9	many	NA	CASSLLPPAPGEQYF	TGTGCCAGCAGCTTACTCCCCCCAGCACCGGGCGAGCAGTACTTC